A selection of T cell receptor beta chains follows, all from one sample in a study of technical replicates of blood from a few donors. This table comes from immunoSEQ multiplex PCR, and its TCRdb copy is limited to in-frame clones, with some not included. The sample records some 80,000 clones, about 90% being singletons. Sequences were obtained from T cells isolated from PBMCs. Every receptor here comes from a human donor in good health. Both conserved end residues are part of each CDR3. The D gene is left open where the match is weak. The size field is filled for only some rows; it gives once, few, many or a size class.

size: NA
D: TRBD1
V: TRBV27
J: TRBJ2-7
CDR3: CASSFGQGYEQYF
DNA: TGTGCCAGCAGTTTCGGACAGGGCTACGAGCAGTACTTC

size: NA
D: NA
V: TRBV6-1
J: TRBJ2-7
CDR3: CASSESGLYEQYF
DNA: TGTGCCAGCAGTGAATCAGGGCTCTACGAGCAGTACTTC

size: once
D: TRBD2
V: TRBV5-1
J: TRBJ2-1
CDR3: CASSGVGLAGDNEQFF
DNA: TGCGCCAGCAGCGGGGTGGGACTAGCGGGGGACAATGAGCAGTTCTTC

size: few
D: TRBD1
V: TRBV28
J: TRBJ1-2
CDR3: CASSRQGSYGYTF
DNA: TGTGCCAGCAGTCGACAGGGGAGCTATGGCTACACCTTC

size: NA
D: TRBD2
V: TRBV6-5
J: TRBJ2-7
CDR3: CASSYNYAGDSYEQYF
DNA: TGTGCCAGCAGTTACAACTACGCGGGAGATAGCTACGAGCAGTACTTC

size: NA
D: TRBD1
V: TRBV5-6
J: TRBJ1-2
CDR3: CASSPTLGQGGAGYTF
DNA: TGTGCCAGCAGCCCGACCCTGGGACAGGGAGGCGCAGGCTACACCTTC

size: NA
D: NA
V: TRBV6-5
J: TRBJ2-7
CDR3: CASSYSISMDEQYF
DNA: TGTGCCAGCAGTTACTCGATCTCTATGGACGAGCAGTACTTC

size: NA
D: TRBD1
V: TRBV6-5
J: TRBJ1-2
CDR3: CATPGTGVGYTF
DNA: TGTGCCACCCCAGGGACAGGGGTCGGCTACACCTTC

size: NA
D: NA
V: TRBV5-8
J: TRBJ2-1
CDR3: CASSSYVTSHGMGEQFF
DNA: TGTGCCAGCAGCTCCTACGTCACTAGTCACGGCATGGGTGAGCAGTTCTTC

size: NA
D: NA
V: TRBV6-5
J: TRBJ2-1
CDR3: CASSYQLASYNEQFF
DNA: TGTGCCAGCAGTTACCAACTAGCCTCCTACAATGAGCAGTTCTTC

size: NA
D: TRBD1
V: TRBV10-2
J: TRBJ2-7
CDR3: CARPPRQGRTYEQYF
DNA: TGCGCCAGGCCCCCCAGACAGGGAAGGACCTACGAGCAGTACTTC

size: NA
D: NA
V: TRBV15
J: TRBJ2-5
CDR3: CATSRYPSRRGRQETQYF
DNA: TGTGCCACCAGCAGATACCCCTCGAGAAGAGGCCGTCAAGAGACCCAGTACTTC

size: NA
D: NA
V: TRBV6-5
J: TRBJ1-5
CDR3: CASSYSLGSNQPQHF
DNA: TGTGCCAGCAGTTACTCGCTCGGTAGCAATCAGCCCCAGCATTTT

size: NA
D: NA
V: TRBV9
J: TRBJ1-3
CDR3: CASSAGYSGNTIYF
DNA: TGTGCCAGCAGCGCCGGGTACTCTGGAAACACCATATATTTT

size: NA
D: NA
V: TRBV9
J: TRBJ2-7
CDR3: CASSGNSYEQYF
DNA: TGTGCCAGCAGCGGTAACTCCTACGAGCAGTACTTC

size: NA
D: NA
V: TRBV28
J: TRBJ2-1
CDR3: CASTPLRGSYNEQFF
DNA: TGTGCCAGCACCCCTTTGCGGGGATCCTACAATGAGCAGTTCTTC

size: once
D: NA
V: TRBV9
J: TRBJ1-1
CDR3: CASSVGLGGGTEAFF
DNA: TGTGCCAGCAGCGTAGGCCTGGGAGGAGGAACTGAAGCTTTCTTT

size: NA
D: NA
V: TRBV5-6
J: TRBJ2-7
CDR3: CASSLGERAEQYF
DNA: TGTGCCAGCAGCTTGGGGGAGCGTGCCGAGCAGTACTTC

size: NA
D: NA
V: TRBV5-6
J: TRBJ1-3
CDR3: CASSPGGARGGTIYF
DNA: TGTGCCAGCAGCCCCGGGGGGGCAAGAGGTGGCACCATATATTTT

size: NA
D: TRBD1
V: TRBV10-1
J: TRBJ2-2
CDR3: CASSESLDHRQGAGELFF
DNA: TGCGCCAGCAGTGAGTCTCTGGATCATCGTCAGGGGGCCGGGGAGCTGTTTTTT

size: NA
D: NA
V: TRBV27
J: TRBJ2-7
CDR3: CASRQGPLSSYEQYF
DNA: TGTGCCAGCAGACAGGGACCCCTTAGCTCCTACGAGCAGTACTTC

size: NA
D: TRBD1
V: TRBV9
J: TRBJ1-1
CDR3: CASSPRSPTGVNTEAFF
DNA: TGTGCCAGCAGCCCCCGATCGCCGACAGGGGTGAACACTGAAGCTTTCTTT

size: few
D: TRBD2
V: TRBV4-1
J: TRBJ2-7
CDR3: CASSQDGGDSYEQYF
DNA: TGCGCCAGCAGCCAAGATGGGGGGGACTCCTACGAGCAGTACTTC

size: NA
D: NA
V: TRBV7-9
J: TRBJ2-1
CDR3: CASSPRGSGHNEQFF
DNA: TGTGCCAGCAGCCCACGTGGTAGCGGCCACAATGAGCAGTTCTTC

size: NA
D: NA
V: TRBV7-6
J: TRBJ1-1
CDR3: CASSISNTEAFF
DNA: TGTGCCAGCAGCATAAGCAACACTGAAGCTTTCTTT

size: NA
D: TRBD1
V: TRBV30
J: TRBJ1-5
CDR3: CAWTGTGDQPQHF
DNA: TGTGCCTGGACCGGGACAGGGGATCAGCCCCAGCATTTT

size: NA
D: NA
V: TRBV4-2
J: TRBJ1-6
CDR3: CASSQGLIYSSYNSPLHF
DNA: TGTGCCAGCAGCCAAGGCCTAATCTACAGCTCCTATAATTCACCCCTCCACTTT

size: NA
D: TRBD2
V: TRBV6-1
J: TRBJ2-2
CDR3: CASSRSGVDTGELFF
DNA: TGTGCCAGCAGTCGTAGCGGGGTCGACACCGGGGAGCTGTTTTTT

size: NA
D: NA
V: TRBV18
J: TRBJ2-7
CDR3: CASSPGGQGLYEQYF
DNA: TGTGCCAGCTCACCGGGGGGGCAGGGGCTCTACGAGCAGTACTTC